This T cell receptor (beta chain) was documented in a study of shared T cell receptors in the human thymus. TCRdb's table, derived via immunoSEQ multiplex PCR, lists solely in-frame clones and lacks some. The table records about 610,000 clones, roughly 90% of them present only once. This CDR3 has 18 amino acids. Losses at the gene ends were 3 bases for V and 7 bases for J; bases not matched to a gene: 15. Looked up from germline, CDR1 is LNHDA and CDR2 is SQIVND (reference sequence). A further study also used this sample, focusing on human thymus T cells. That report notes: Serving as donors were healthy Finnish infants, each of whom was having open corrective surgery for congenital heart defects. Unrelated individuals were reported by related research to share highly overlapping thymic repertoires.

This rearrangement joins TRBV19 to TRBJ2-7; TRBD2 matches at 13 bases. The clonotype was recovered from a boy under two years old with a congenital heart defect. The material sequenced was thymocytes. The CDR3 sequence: CASSMGGKLAGGPIEQYF. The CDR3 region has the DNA TGTGCCAGTAGTATGGGAGGGAAACTAGCGGGAGGGCCTATAGAGCAGTACTTC.